A single T cell receptor beta chain is shown here with its context. What it binds is not known. Clones were sequenced by immunoSEQ multiplex PCR, and TCRdb holds only the in-frame ones, with some missing. The sample shows around 120,000 clones, 70% to 90% of them seen only once. This specimen comes from a study of T cell responses to AZD1222 COVID-19 vaccine. Study findings and constraints: A mostly white British donor set with more females was recruited, and clonal diversity was possibly underestimated. Regions 160-218 and 743-854 dominated among vaccine-associated CD4 TCRs spanning spike.

V lost 2 bases, J lost 0 bases, and 20 bases lay in between. The CDR3 is made up of 19 amino acids. Germline V gene lookup returns CDR1 SGHVS and CDR2 FNYEAQ. Sequenced here: peripheral blood, sampled on day 0 of AZD1222 vaccination. The receptor comes from an adult in good health. The V gene is TRBV7-6, the J gene TRBJ2-1; D is unclear. DNA for the CDR3: TGTGCCAGCAGCTTAAGAGGAGTCGGATCCCATGGCTCCTACAATGAGCAGTTCTTC. The encoded protein is CASSLRGVGSHGSYNEQFF.